This TCR beta chain was documented in a study of shared clonotypes between healthy human individuals. Healthy adults negative for HIV, lacking recent acute infections or vaccinations, served as donors. A split of CD4+ cells into CD45RA+ naive and CD45RA-negative memory subsets was performed. This clone was detected once. The antigen remains unidentified. The CDR3 spans 14 residues. Germline CDR1 reads MNHNS; CDR2 reads SASEGT. The V end was cut by 5 bases, the J end by 0 bases, with 8 bases between. The study's findings and limits: Several donors held about 5% of naive CD4 clonotypes in common.

Data came from immunoSEQ multiplex PCR; TCRdb stores just in-frame clones and leaves some out. The data show a few hundred thousand clones, 65% seen once. Sequencing input: memory CD4+ T cells sorted from blood. Documented subset: CD45RA-negative fraction. This TCR derives from a man between 25 and 39 years old in good health. The chain has TRBV6-1 and TRBJ1-5; perhaps TRBD1 as D (6 bases). This CDR3 reads CASSPTGSNQPQHF. The CDR3 nucleotides read TGTGCCAGCAGTCCGACAGGTAGCAATCAGCCCCAGCATTTT.